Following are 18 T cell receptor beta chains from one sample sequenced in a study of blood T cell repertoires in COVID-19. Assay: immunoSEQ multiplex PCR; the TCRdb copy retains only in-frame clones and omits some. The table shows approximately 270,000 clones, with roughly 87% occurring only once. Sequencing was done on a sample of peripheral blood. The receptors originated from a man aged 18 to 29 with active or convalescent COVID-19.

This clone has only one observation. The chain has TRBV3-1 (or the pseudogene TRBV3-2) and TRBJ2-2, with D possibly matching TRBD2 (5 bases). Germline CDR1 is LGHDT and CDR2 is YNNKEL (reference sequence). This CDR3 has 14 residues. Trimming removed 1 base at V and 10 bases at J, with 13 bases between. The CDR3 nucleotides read TGTGCCAGCAGCCAAGGACTACTAGTTCTGGAGCTGTTTTTT. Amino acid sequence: CASSQGLLVLELFF.

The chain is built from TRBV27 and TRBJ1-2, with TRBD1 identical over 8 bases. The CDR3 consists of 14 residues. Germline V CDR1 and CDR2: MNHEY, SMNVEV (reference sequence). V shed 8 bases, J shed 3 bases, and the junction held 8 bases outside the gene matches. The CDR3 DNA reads TGTGCCAGCTCACAGGGGGTGTCGGACTATGGCTACACCTTC. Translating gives CASSQGVSDYGYTF.

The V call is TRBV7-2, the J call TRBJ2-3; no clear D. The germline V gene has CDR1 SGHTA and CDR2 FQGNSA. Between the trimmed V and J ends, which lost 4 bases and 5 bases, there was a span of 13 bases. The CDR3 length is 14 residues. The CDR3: CASSSRKDGDTQYF. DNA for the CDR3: TGTGCCAGCAGCTCCAGGAAGGATGGAGATACGCAGTATTTT.

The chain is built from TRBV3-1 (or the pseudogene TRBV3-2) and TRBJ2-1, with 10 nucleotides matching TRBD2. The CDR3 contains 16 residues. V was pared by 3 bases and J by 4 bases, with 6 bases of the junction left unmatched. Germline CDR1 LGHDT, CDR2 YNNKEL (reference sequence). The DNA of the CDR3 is TGTGCCAGCAGCCAGTCTAGCGGGAGAGTTTACAATGAGCAGTTCTTC. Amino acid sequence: CASSQSSGRVYNEQFF.

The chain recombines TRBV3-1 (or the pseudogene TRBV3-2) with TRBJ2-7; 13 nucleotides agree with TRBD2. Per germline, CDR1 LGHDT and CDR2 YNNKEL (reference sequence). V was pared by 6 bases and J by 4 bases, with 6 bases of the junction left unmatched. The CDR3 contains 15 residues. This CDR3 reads CASRLGLAGVYEQYF. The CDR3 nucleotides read TGTGCCAGCAGACTTGGACTAGCGGGGGTGTACGAGCAGTACTTC.

This CDR3 is CASRYPGLSLAGELFF. The CDR3 nucleotides are TGTGCCAGCAGATACCCGGGACTCTCCTTGGCCGGGGAGCTGTTTTTT. This chain joins TRBV7-3 and TRBJ2-2; tentatively, D is TRBD2 (6 bases). This CDR3 has 16 amino acids. In germline, CDR1 is SGHTA, CDR2 FQGTGA. The V end lost 6 bases, the J end lost 6 bases, and 20 bases lay between the germline ends.

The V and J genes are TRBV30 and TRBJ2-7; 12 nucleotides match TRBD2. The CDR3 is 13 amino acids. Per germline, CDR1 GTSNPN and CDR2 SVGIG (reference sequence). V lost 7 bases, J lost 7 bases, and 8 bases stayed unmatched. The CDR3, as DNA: TGTGCCTTAACCGGGACTAGCGGGTTTGAGCAGTACTTC. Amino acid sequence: CALTGTSGFEQYF.

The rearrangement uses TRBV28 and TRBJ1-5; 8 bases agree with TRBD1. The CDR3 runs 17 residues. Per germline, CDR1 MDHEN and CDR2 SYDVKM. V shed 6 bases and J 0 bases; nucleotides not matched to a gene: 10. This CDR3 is CASSTYRGRISNQPQHF. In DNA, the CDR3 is TGTGCCAGCAGCACATACAGGGGGAGAATTAGCAATCAGCCCCAGCATTTT.

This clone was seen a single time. The CDR3 is CASSTGAWGRPPTGELFF. The CDR3 bases are TGTGCCAGCAGCACGGGAGCATGGGGCAGGCCCCCCACCGGGGAGCTGTTTTTT. The V gene is TRBV21-1, the J gene TRBJ2-2; the DNA was not compared with TRBD2, the D call given in the table. TRBV21-1 is a recognized pseudogene. CDR3 length: 18 amino acids.

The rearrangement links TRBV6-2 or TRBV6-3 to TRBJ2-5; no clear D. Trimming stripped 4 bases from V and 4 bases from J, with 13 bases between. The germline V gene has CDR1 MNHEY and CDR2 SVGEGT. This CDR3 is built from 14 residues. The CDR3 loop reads CASSSQRESETQYF. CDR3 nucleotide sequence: TGTGCCAGCAGTTCTCAGCGCGAGTCAGAGACCCAGTACTTC.

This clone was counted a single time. Here the CDR3 DNA reads TGTGCCAGCAGCTTCCGGGACAGTTATAATTCACCCCTCCACTTT. Its protein product is CASSFRDSYNSPLHF. The chain recombines TRBV9 with TRBJ1-6; 7 nucleotides agree with TRBD1. With 4 bases clipped from V and 4 bases from J, the junction kept 5 bases outside the gene matches. CDR1 and CDR2 from the germline V gene are SGDLS and YYNGEE. CDR3 length: 15 residues.

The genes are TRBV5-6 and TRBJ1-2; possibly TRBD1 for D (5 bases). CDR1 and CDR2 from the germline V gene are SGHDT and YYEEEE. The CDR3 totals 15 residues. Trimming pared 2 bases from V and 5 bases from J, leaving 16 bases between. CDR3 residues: CASSFPWQGDYGYTF. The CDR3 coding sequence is TGTGCCAGCAGCTTTCCGTGGCAGGGTGATTATGGCTACACCTTC.

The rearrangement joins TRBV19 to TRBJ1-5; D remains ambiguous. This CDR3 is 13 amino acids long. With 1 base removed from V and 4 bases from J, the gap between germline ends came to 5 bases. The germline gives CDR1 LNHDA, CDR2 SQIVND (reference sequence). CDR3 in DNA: TGTGCCAGTAGTATAGCGAGTAATCAGCCCCAGCATTTT. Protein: CASSIASNQPQHF.

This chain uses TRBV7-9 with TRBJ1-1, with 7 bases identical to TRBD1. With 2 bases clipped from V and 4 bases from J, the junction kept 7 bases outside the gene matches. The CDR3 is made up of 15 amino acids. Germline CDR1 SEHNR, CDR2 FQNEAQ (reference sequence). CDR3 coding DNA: TGTGCCAGCAGCTTATCTTCCGGGACAGCCACTGAAGCTTTCTTT. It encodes CASSLSSGTATEAFF.

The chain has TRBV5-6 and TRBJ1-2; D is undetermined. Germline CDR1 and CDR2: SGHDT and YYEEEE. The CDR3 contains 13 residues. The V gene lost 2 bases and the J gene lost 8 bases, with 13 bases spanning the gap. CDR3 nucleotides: TGTGCCAGCAGCTTCCCTACTCCGGGGGGCTACACCTTC. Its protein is CASSFPTPGGYTF.

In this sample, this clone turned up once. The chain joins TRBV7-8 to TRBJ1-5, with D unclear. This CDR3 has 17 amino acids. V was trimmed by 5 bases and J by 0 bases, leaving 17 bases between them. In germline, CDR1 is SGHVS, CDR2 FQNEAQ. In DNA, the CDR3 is TGTGCCAGCAGCCCCTGGAGGGCTATCAATAGCAATCAGCCCCAGCATTTT. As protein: CASSPWRAINSNQPQHF.

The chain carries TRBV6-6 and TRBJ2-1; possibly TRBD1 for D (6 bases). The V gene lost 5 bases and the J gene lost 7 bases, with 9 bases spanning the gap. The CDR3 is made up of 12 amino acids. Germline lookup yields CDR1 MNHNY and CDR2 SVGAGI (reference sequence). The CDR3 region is CASSIQGNEQFF. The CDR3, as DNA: TGTGCCAGCAGTATACAGGGTAATGAGCAGTTCTTC.

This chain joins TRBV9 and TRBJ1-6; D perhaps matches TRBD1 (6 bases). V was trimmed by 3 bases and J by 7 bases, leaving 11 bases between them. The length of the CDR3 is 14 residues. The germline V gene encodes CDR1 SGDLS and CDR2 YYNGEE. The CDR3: CASSAQGLNSPLHF. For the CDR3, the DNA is TGTGCCAGCAGCGCACAGGGCTTAAATTCACCCCTCCACTTT.